Below are 32 T cell receptor beta chains sequenced from a single sample in a study of beta chain features in type 1 diabetes. The whole isolated RNA underwent reverse transcription, so sequencing captured expressed TCRB transcripts. Clones were read by immunoSEQ multiplex PCR, and TCRdb kept only the in-frame ones, dropping some. Of around 300,000 clones in the sample, approximately 8% are singletons; the top ten hold more than 1%. The sequenced material came from central memory CD4+ T cells from blood. The receptors here all came from a woman aged 18-29 years in good health.

This sequence joins TRBV9 and TRBJ1-2; D call uncertain. Per germline, CDR1 SGDLS and CDR2 YYNGEE. V lost 4 bases and J 8 bases, leaving 15 bases between the germline ends. This CDR3 is 13 amino acids long. CDR3 coding DNA: TGTGCCAGCAGCCCTGATGTCTTCCGGGGCTACACCTTC. It translates to CASSPDVFRGYTF.

The J gene is TRBJ2-1, the V gene TRBV27, with D tentatively TRBD1 or TRBD2 (5 bases each). This CDR3 has 16 amino acids. CDR1 MNHEY and CDR2 SMNVEV come from the germline V gene (reference sequence). V lost 5 bases and J 1 base, leaving 15 bases between the germline ends. This CDR3 is CASSLPGTESYNEQFF. CDR3 DNA sequence: TGTGCCAGCAGTCTCCCCGGGACGGAGTCCTACAATGAGCAGTTCTTC.

V gene TRBV21-1 combines with J gene TRBJ2-1; the DNA was not compared with TRBD2, the D call given in the table. TRBV21-1 is shown as a pseudogene. The CDR3 loop spans 16 amino acids. The CDR3 nucleotides read TGTGCCAGCAGACCTAGCGGGGGGGCTTTTTTCCATGAGCAGTTCTTC. This translates into CASRPSGGAFFHEQFF.

Turning to this clone: Sequence at one end of the junction differs from germline and may be a read error. Within the sample, other DNA sequences also encode this same CDR3. The rearrangement uses TRBV7-7 and TRBJ2-3; 9 bases are a match to TRBD1. CDR3 length: 15 residues. Germline V gene sequence: CDR1 SSHAT, CDR2 FNYEAQ (reference sequence). The CDR3 coding sequence is TGTGCTAGCAGCCCCGGGACAGGGAGGTCAGATACGCAGTATTTT. Translated: CASSPGTGRSDTQYF.

V gene TRBV29-1 combines with J gene TRBJ1-1, with TRBD1 identical over 7 bases. CDR3 length equals 13 residues. Looked up from germline, CDR1 is SQVTM and CDR2 is ANQGSEA. Unmatched junction bases numbered 8, after V lost 5 bases and J lost 5 bases. CDR3 nucleotide sequence: TGCAGCGTTAGCCGGGACAGATTGACTGAAGCTTTCTTT. Translating gives CSVSRDRLTEAFF. Filled out from reference TRBV29-1 and TRBJ1-1, the complete variable domain reads SAVISQKPSRDICQRGTSLTIQCQVDSQVTMMFWYRQQPGQSLTLIATANQGSEATYESGFVIDKFPISRPNLTFSTLTVSNMSPEDSSIYLCSVSRDRLTEAFFGQGTRLTVV.

V usage is TRBV19 and J usage is TRBJ1-2; no reliable D call. The germline V gene has CDR1 LNHDA and CDR2 SQIVND (reference sequence). Trimming shortened V by 5 bases and J by 0 bases, and 10 bases separated the two germline ends. The length of the CDR3 is 14 residues. CDR3 coding DNA: TGTGCCAGTAGTTTTGGCATTACTAACTATGGCTACACCTTC. Translation gives CASSFGITNYGYTF.

This clone has a count of ten or more. As DNA, the CDR3 is TGTGCCAGCAGCTCACCGGGACAGACTGATCAGCCCCAGCATTTT. Amino acid sequence: CASSSPGQTDQPQHF. The chain uses TRBV28 and TRBJ1-5, with 7 bases identical to TRBD1. The CDR3 totals 15 residues. V shed 6 bases, J shed 5 bases, and the junction held 10 bases outside the gene matches. The germline V gene encodes CDR1 MDHEN and CDR2 SYDVKM.

CDR3 sequence reads: CASSSKQGALGYTF. For the CDR3, the DNA is TGTGCCAGCAGCTCCAAACAGGGGGCGCTGGGCTACACCTTC. This chain links TRBV7-2 with TRBJ1-2; the match to TRBD1 covers 9 bases. The J segment lost 8 bases and the V segment lost 4 bases, leaving 8 bases of the junction unmatched. CDR3 length: 14 amino acids. Per the germline V gene, CDR1 is SGHTA and CDR2 is FQGNSA. The full variable domain, its missing parts supplied by reference TRBV7-2 and TRBJ1-2, is GAGVSQSPSNKVTEKGKDVELRCDPISGHTALYWYRQSLGQGLEFLIYFQGNSAPDKSGLPSDRFSAERTGGSVSTLTIQRTQQEDSAVYLCASSSKQGALGYTFGSGTRLTVV.

Note on this clone: At one of its ends the junction is not consistent with the germline gene, which may arise from a read error. The V gene is TRBV7-9, the J gene TRBJ2-3, with D hard to call. The CDR3 is made up of 18 amino acids. Per the germline V gene, CDR1 is SEHNR and CDR2 is FQNEAQ (reference sequence). The CDR3 protein is CASSQRVMSSTSTDTQYF. Here the CDR3 DNA reads TGCGCCAGCAGCCAGAGAGTGATGAGCAGTACTTCAACAGATACGCAGTATTTT.

This clone has more than one count but fewer than ten. V usage is TRBV6-4 and J usage is TRBJ1-1; D ambiguous. There are 14 residues in the CDR3. Per germline, CDR1 MRHNA and CDR2 SNTAGT. V was trimmed by 4 bases and J by 4 bases, leaving 13 bases between them. The CDR3 region is CASSVEVSSTEAFF. As DNA, the CDR3 is TGTGCCAGCAGTGTCGAAGTCTCGAGCACTGAAGCTTTCTTT.

This clone turned up a few times. This sequence joins TRBV7-2 and TRBJ2-1, with D unresolved. Germline-derived CDR1 and CDR2 are SGHTA and FQGNSA. This CDR3 has 12 amino acids. V was trimmed by 3 bases and J by 7 bases, leaving 7 bases between them. CDR3 nucleotide sequence: TGTGCCAGCAGCTTGATCCGGAATGAGCAGTTCTTC. This sequence encodes CASSLIRNEQFF.

This clone was picked up a small number of times. The CDR3 is CASSRQLAGSEQYF. The DNA for the CDR3 is TGCGCCAGCAGCCGTCAGTTGGCGGGCTCCGAGCAGTACTTC. This chain uses TRBV4-3 with TRBJ2-7, with D possibly being TRBD2 (5 bases). This CDR3 has 14 residues. Germline CDR1 LGHNA, CDR2 YSLEER. V was shortened by 4 bases and J by 6 bases, with 16 bases between the two germline ends.

This chain uses TRBV7-3 with TRBJ1-2; perhaps TRBD1 as D (5 bases). The V end lost 5 bases, the J end lost 5 bases, and 15 bases lay between the germline ends. This CDR3 has 14 residues. Germline values: CDR1 SGHTA, CDR2 FQGTGA. CDR3 residues: CASSPRGTSYGYTF. CDR3 in DNA: TGTGCCAGCAGCCCCCGGGGGACGTCGTATGGCTACACCTTC.

This clone was seen more than once but under ten times. The chain recombines TRBV28 with TRBJ1-2, with unresolved D. Trimming cost V 8 bases and J 4 bases, with 17 bases left between them. The CDR3 is 14 residues long. Germline CDR1 and CDR2: MDHEN and SYDVKM. DNA of the CDR3: TGTGCCAGCTTCCCCAACGGGCCGGGCTATGGCTACACCTTC. Translation gives CASFPNGPGYGYTF.

V usage is TRBV9 and J usage is TRBJ2-7; weak D call: TRBD1 (5 bases). The CDR3 has 13 residues. V lost 3 bases to trimming and J lost 1 base, with 8 bases between them. Germline CDR1 SGDLS, CDR2 YYNGEE. The CDR3 sequence is CASSAGHSYEQYF. CDR3 bases: TGTGCCAGCAGCGCCGGACATTCCTACGAGCAGTACTTC.

CDR3 sequence: CASRRTGGKAFF. The CDR3 coding sequence is TGTGCCAGCAGGCGCACAGGTGGCAAAGCTTTCTTT. The rearrangement uses TRBV6-1 and TRBJ1-1, with D possibly matching TRBD1 (5 bases). The ends were cut back, 6 bases at V and 9 bases at J, with 14 bases in the middle. Germline CDR1 reads MNHNS; CDR2 reads SASEGT. This CDR3 is built from 12 residues.

This clone was found a few times. The rearrangement links TRBV29-1 to TRBJ2-1; 11 nucleotides align to TRBD1. The CDR3 has 12 amino acids. From germline, CDR1 is SQVTM and CDR2 ANQGSEA. Trimming removed 6 bases from V and 8 bases from J; junction bases left unmatched: 3. Here the CDR3 reads CSVRTGGDEQFF. CDR3 DNA: TGCAGCGTACGGACAGGGGGCGATGAGCAGTTCTTC.

This rearrangement joins TRBV7-9 to TRBJ1-1; TRBD1 might be the D (6 bases). Germline CDR1 SEHNR, CDR2 FQNEAQ (reference sequence). The CDR3 totals 14 residues. Trimming left V 7 bases short and J 4 bases short, with 16 bases between. The CDR3 sequence: CASTSQGRVTEAFF. CDR3 nucleotides: TGTGCCAGCACCTCACAGGGAAGGGTCACTGAAGCTTTCTTT.

In this sample, this clone turned up many times. This chain uses TRBV10-3 with TRBJ1-2; D is uncertain. The germline V and J ends were trimmed by 0 bases and 7 bases, with 9 bases remaining between them. Germline V gene data show CDR1 as ENHRY and CDR2 as SYGVKD. The CDR3 has 13 residues. CDR3 coding DNA: TGTGCCATCAGTGAGTCGATGGCGCGTGGCTACACCTTC. This sequence encodes CAISESMARGYTF.

This clone was counted a few times. The CDR3 coding sequence is TGTGCCTGGAACGACTTGGGCACTGAAGCTTTCTTT. This translates into CAWNDLGTEAFF. V is TRBV30 and J is TRBJ1-1; D gene ambiguous. Per the germline V gene, CDR1 is GTSNPN and CDR2 is SVGIG (reference sequence). There are 12 residues in the CDR3. The V gene lost 4 bases and the J gene lost 4 bases, with 10 bases spanning the gap. The variable domain in full, completed from reference TRBV30 and TRBJ1-1, reads SQTIHQWPATLVQPVGSPLSLECTVEGTSNPNLYWYRQAAGRGLQLLFYSVGIGQISSEVPQNLSASRPQDRQFILSSKKLLLSDSGFYLCAWNDLGTEAFFGQGTRLTVV.

In this sample, this clone turned up a few times. This chain connects TRBV4-2 to TRBJ2-6, with 9 positions matching TRBD1. Germline CDR1 LGHNA, CDR2 YNFKEQ. CDR3 size: 17 residues. The J segment lost 3 bases and the V segment lost 4 bases, leaving 7 bases of the junction unmatched. This chain's CDR3 is CASSPLQGADGANVLTF. CDR3 nucleotide sequence: TGTGCCAGCAGCCCCCTACAGGGGGCGGATGGGGCCAACGTCCTGACTTTC.

This clone counts as medium-sized. The V gene is TRBV28, the J gene TRBJ1-6, with 9 bases identical to TRBD1. CDR1 MDHEN and CDR2 SYDVKM come from the germline V gene. CDR3 size: 15 residues. The V segment lost 8 bases and the J segment 7 bases; nucleotides outside the gene matches: 9. CDR3 sequence reads: CASLKGTGNNSPLHF. The CDR3 DNA reads TGTGCCAGCCTTAAAGGGACAGGGAACAATTCACCCCTCCACTTT.

This sequence joins TRBV6-5 and TRBJ2-3; D is unresolved. V was trimmed by 4 bases and J by 6 bases, leaving 5 bases between them. CDR1 is MNHEY and CDR2 is SVGAGI in the germline V gene. The CDR3 sequence is 11 residues long. The chain's CDR3 is CASSWSDTQYF. CDR3 DNA: TGTGCCAGCAGTTGGAGTGATACGCAGTATTTT.

The sample holds a few counts of this clone. V gene TRBV9 combines with J gene TRBJ1-6; D gene unclear. V was cut by 4 bases and J by 0 bases, with 8 bases left in between. The germline gives CDR1 SGDLS, CDR2 YYNGEE. This CDR3 has 15 residues. The CDR3 coding sequence is TGTGCCAGCAGCCCTGGGAACTCCTATAATTCACCCCTCCACTTT. Protein sequence: CASSPGNSYNSPLHF.

This clone was picked up many times. In DNA, the CDR3 is TGTGCCAGCAGTGCAGGGGCGGGCACTGAAGCTTTCTTT. It codes for CASSAGAGTEAFF. V usage is TRBV2 and J usage is TRBJ1-1, with D possibly TRBD1 on 6 matching bases. V was trimmed by 4 bases and J by 4 bases, leaving 10 bases between them. Per germline, CDR1 SNHLY and CDR2 FYNNEI. CDR3 length: 13 residues.

This clone was counted between two and nine times. The chain couples TRBV6-6 to TRBJ2-3, with D uncertain. Germline V gives CDR1 MNHNY, CDR2 SVGAGI (reference sequence). Trimming took 6 bases from V and 5 from J, leaving 15 bases between them. This CDR3 region has 14 residues. The CDR3 bases are TGTGCCAGCAGATCACGGCCAACAGTAGATACGCAGTATTTT. This codes for CASRSRPTVDTQYF.

This clone was observed a few times. A far larger clone is off by one base, so a read error is likely. Other DNA sequences in the same sample also yield this CDR3. The chain couples TRBV5-1 to TRBJ1-4; D remains unclear. Germline assignment: CDR1 SGHRS and CDR2 YFSETQ. The CDR3 contains 15 residues. V lost 4 bases and J 8 bases, leaving 18 bases between the germline ends. The CDR3 is CASSTKDGREEKLFF. CDR3 DNA sequence: TGCGCCAGCAGCACGAAGGACGGAAGGGAAGAAAAACTGTTTTTT.

This chain connects TRBV4-3 to TRBJ2-1; 9 positions match TRBD2. Trimming cost V 2 bases and J 4 bases; bases outside gene matches: 9. CDR1 and CDR2 from the germline V gene are LGHNA and YSLEER. The length of the CDR3 is 17 residues. The DNA for the CDR3 is TGCGCCAGCAGCCAAAACCTAAGGACTAGCGATTACAATGAGCAGTTCTTC. It specifies CASSQNLRTSDYNEQFF.

CDR3 in amino acids: CASSRTGGNTGELFF. The CDR3 DNA follows: TGTGCCAGCAGCCGGACAGGAGGCAACACCGGGGAGCTGTTTTTT. The chain couples TRBV7-3 to TRBJ2-2; 7 bases align to TRBD1. From germline, CDR1 is SGHTA and CDR2 FQGTGA. The CDR3 consists of 15 residues. The junction had 5 bases not matched to a gene; V was cut back by 5 bases and J by 2 bases. The full variable domain, in which reference TRBV7-3 and TRBJ2-2 provide the parts outside the CDR3, is GAGVSQTPSNKVTEKGKYVELRCDPISGHTALYWYRQSLGQGPEFLIYFQGTGAADDSGLPNDRFFAVRPEGSVSTLKIQRTERGDSAVYLCASSRTGGNTGELFFGEGSRLTVL.

This clone was detected only a few times. The chain recombines TRBV7-9 with TRBJ2-2; 8 bases line up with TRBD1. The CDR3 covers 15 residues. The V gene end was trimmed by 2 bases and the J gene end by 5 bases; junction bases not matched to a gene: 4. Germline loops: CDR1 SEHNR, CDR2 FQNEAQ (reference sequence). The CDR3 here is CASSLQGANTGELFF. Written as DNA, the CDR3 is TGTGCCAGCAGCTTACAGGGGGCAAATACCGGGGAGCTGTTTTTT. The full variable domain, rest sourced from reference TRBV7-9 and TRBJ2-2, is DTGVSQNPRHKITKRGQNVTFRCDPISEHNRLYWYRQTLGQGPEFLTYFQNEAQLEKSRLLSDRFSAERPKGSFSTLEIQRTEQGDSAMYLCASSLQGANTGELFFGEGSRLTVL.

The gene calls are TRBV9 and TRBJ1-3; D gene unclear. Germline V CDR1 and CDR2: SGDLS, YYNGEE. V lost 1 base and J lost 1, with 12 bases in between. This CDR3 is built from 16 residues. CDR3 protein: CASSVLNTPSGNTIYF. DNA for the CDR3: TGTGCCAGCAGCGTACTGAACACCCCTTCTGGAAACACCATATATTTT.

V and J are TRBV6-5 and TRBJ2-7, with TRBD1 matching over 8 bases. From germline, CDR1 is MNHEY and CDR2 SVGAGI. Unmatched junction bases numbered 1, after V lost 0 bases and J lost 0 bases. There are 15 residues in the CDR3. CDR3: CASSYSTGGSYEQYF. CDR3 bases: TGTGCCAGCAGTTACTCAACAGGGGGCTCCTACGAGCAGTACTTC.